This T cell receptor beta chain was captured by sequencing in a study of control samples from healthy donors and cancer patients. Germline CDR1 and CDR2: SGHTA and FQGNSA. V dropped 0 bases and J dropped 4 bases, with 12 bases sitting between them. This CDR3 comprises 15 residues. Profiling relied on immunoSEQ multiplex PCR, and the TCRdb table lists in-frame clones only, not all of them. The sample table includes fewer than 250,000 clones. This TCR derives from a young woman in good health. Sequenced sample: blood. The chain links TRBV7-2 to TRBJ1-2; tentatively, D is TRBD1 (6 bases). CDR3 sequence: CASSLAGGRAYGYTF. CDR3 coding DNA: TGTGCCAGCAGCTTAGCAGGGGGGCGCGCCTATGGCTACACCTTC.